The 5 T cell receptor beta chains below were found in one sample sequenced in a study of blood T cell repertoires in COVID-19. Sequenced by immunoSEQ multiplex PCR; TCRdb stores in-frame clones only, minus some. Of around 200,000 clones detected, roughly 90% appear once; the ten largest clones hold approximately 2.8%. Material: PBMCs or T cells enriched from blood (not recorded which). Receptors originate from a woman aged 45 to 65 in a cohort exposed to, infected with or recovered from COVID-19 (not recorded which).

In this sample, this clone turned up once. V and J are TRBV28 and TRBJ1-2; D is unclear. Germline CDR1 and CDR2: MDHEN and SYDVKM. With 1 base removed from V and 2 bases from J, the gap between germline ends came to 11 bases. This CDR3 spans 15 amino acids. The CDR3 protein is CASSLLLGSNYGYTF. The CDR3 region has the DNA TGTGCCAGCAGTTTATTGTTAGGGAGCAACTATGGCTACACCTTC.

This clone appeared a few times. CDR3: CASRPLEKLFF. The CDR3 DNA follows: TGTGCAAGTCGCCCCCTCGAAAAACTGTTTTTT. The gene calls are TRBV12-2 and TRBJ1-4. TRBV12-2 is tagged as a pseudogene. The CDR3 has 11 amino acids.

J is TRBJ1-5 and V is TRBV7-2; D is undetermined. Per the germline V gene, CDR1 is SGHTA and CDR2 is FQGNSA. CDR3 length: 15 residues. V was shortened by 4 bases and J by 4 bases, with 14 bases between the two germline ends. CDR3 nucleotides: TGTGCCAGCAGCTCCCATATCGGGGAAAATCAGCCCCAGCATTTT. Translation gives CASSSHIGENQPQHF.

This clone was counted between two and nine times. Different DNA sequences within this sample yield the same CDR3. The V gene is TRBV4-1, the J gene TRBJ2-7; TRBD1 aligns across 10 bases. Germline V lookup: CDR1 MGHRA, CDR2 YSYEKL. After removal of 4 bases from V and 1 base from J, the junction contained 1 base not matched to a gene. This CDR3 has 14 residues. The DNA of the CDR3 is TGCGCCAGCAGCCGGACAGGGGGGTCCTACGAGCAGTACTTC. Translation gives CASSRTGGSYEQYF.

The chain joins TRBV19 to TRBJ2-2; 7 bases map to TRBD1. With 3 bases clipped from V and 7 bases from J, the junction kept 8 bases outside the gene matches. Germline CDR1 and CDR2: LNHDA and SQIVND (reference sequence). CDR3 length: 15 amino acids. The CDR3 loop is CASSISDRFNGELFF. The CDR3 bases are TGTGCCAGTAGTATCTCGGACAGGTTTAACGGGGAGCTGTTTTTT.